The entry that follows covers one TCR beta chain sequence. Its specificity is unknown. One end of the junction does not line up with germline, which may come from a read error. The data stem from a study of CD8+CD57+ T cells in acquired aplastic anemia. Study summary: Sorting CD4+ and CD8+ cells gave DNA averaging about 3.1 ug. Study findings and constraints: Comparison of patients with controls identified almost 30 shared CD8+ CDR3 sequences. Patients were compared with controls for CD8+ Simpson's diversity, and no significant difference emerged.

Both TCR beta VDJ combination and CDR3 sequence profiling were carried out. Genomic DNA was the template for this profiling. TCRdb re-derived calls from the reads in MiXCR, one entry per CDR3 protein. This repertoire shows around 150,000 distinct CDR3 sequences, around 45% found once; its top ten account for 0.8% to 1.1%. Germline V gene lookup returns CDR1 SEHNR and CDR2 FQNEAQ (reference sequence). The CDR3 length is 15 residues. Sequences were obtained from sorted CD4+, CD8+, or CD8+CD57+ T cells (not recorded which) from PBMCs. The TCR comes from a human donor in good health. The chain combines TRBV7-9 with TRBJ2-5; D gene ambiguous. The CDR3 reads CASSLALWRQGTQYF. The CDR3 bases are TGTGCCAGCAGCTTAGCGCTCTGGCGACAAGGGACCCAGTACTTC.